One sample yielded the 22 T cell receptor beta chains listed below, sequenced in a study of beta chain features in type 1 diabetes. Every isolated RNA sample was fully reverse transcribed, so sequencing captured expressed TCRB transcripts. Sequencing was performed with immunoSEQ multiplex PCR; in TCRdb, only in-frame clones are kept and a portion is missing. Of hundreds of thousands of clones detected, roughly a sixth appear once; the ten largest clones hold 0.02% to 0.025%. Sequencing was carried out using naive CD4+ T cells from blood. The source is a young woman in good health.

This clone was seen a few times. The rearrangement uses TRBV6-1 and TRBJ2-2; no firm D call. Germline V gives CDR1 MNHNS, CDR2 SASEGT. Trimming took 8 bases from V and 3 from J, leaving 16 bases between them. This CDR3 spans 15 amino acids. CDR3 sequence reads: CASRFGSWYTGELFF. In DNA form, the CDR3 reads TGTGCCAGCCGTTTTGGTTCGTGGTACACCGGGGAGCTGTTTTTT.

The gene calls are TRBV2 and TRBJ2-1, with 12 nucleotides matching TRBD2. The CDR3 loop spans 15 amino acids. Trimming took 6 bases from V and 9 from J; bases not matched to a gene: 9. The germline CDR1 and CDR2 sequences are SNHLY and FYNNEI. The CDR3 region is CASSRLAGDHREQFF. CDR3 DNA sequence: TGTGCCAGCAGCCGACTAGCGGGAGATCACCGTGAGCAGTTCTTC.

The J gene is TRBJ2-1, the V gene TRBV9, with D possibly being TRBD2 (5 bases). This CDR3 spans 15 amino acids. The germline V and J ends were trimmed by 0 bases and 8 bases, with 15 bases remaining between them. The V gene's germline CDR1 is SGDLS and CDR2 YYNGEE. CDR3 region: CASSVDRPAGDEQFF. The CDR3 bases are TGTGCCAGCAGCGTAGATCGTCCGGCGGGCGATGAGCAGTTCTTC.

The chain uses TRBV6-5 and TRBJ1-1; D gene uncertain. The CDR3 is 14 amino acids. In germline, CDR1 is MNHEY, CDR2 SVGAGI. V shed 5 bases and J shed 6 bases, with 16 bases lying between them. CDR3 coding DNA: TGTGCCAGCAGTACCGTGACCGGGTCTGCTGAAGCTTTCTTT. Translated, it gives CASSTVTGSAEAFF.

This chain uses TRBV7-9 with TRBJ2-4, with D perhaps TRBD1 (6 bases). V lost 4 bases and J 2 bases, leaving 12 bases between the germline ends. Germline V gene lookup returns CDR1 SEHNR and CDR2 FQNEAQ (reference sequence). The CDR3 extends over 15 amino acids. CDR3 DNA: TGTGCCAGCAGCTCTTCTCAGGGGTCCAAAAACATTCAGTACTTC. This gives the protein CASSSSQGSKNIQYF.

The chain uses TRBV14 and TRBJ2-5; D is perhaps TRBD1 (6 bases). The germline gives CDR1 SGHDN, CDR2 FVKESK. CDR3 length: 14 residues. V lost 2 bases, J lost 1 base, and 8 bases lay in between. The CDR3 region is CASSQQGFQETQYF. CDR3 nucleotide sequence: TGTGCCAGCAGCCAACAGGGGTTCCAAGAGACCCAGTACTTC.

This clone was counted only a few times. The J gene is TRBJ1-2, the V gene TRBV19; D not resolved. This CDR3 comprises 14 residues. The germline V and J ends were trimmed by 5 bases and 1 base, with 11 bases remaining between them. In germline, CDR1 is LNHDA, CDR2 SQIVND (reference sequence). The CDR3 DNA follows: TGTGCCAGTAGTGGCGGACGGAATAACTATGGCTACACCTTC. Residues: CASSGGRNNYGYTF.

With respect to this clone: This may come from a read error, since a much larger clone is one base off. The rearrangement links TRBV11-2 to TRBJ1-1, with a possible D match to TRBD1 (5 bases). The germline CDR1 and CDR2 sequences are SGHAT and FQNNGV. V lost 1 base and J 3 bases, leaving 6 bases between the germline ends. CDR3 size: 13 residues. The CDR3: CASSLAGYTEAFF. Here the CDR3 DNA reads TGTGCCAGCAGCTTAGCAGGGTACACTGAAGCTTTCTTT.

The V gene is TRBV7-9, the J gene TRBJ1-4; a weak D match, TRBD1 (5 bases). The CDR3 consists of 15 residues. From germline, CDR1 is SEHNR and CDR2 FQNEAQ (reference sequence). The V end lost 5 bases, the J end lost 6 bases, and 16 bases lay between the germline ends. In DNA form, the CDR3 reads TGTGCCAGCAGCGAACAGGCGGATGGGTATGAAAAACTGTTTTTT. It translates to CASSEQADGYEKLFF.

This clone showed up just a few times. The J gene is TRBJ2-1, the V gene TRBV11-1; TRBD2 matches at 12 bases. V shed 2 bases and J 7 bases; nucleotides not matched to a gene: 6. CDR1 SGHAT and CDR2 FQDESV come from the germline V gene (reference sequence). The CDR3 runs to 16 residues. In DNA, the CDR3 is TGTGCCAGCAGCTTAAAGTCTAGCGGGAGGGGGAATGAGCAGTTCTTC. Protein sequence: CASSLKSSGRGNEQFF.

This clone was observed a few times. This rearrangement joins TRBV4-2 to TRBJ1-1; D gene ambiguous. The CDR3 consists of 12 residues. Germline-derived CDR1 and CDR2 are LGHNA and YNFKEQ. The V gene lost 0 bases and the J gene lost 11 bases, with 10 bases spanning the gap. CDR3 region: CASSQDGLGAFF. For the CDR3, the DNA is TGTGCCAGCAGCCAAGATGGTTTGGGGGCTTTCTTT.

In nucleotides, the CDR3 is TGTGCCGTAACTAGCGGGACGGACTACGAGCAGTACTTC. Amino acids: CAVTSGTDYEQYF. The V gene is TRBV10-3, the J gene TRBJ2-7, with 10 bases matching TRBD2. This CDR3 comprises 13 residues. CDR1 ENHRY and CDR2 SYGVKD come from the germline V gene. V lost 11 bases to trimming and J lost 3 bases; unmatched junction nucleotides: 7.

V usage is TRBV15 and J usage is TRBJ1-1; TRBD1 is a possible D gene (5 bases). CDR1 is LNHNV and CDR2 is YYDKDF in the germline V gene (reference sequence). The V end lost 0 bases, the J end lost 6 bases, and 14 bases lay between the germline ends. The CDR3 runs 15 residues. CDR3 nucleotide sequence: TGTGCCACCAGCAGAGATCAGGGCAGCAGGGCTGAAGCTTTCTTT. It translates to CATSRDQGSRAEAFF.

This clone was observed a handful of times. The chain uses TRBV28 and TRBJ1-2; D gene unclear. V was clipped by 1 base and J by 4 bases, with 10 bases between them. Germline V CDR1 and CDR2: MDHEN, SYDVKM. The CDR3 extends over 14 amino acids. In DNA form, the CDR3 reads TGTGCCAGCAGTTTATCCGGCAGAACCTATGGCTACACCTTC. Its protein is CASSLSGRTYGYTF.

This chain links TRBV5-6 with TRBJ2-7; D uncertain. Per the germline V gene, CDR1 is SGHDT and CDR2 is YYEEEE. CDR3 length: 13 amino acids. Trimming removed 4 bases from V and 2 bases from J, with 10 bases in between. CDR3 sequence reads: CASSLRATYEQYF. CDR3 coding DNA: TGTGCCAGCAGCCTCCGGGCCACCTACGAGCAGTACTTC. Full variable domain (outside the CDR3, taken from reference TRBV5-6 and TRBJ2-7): DAGVTQSPTHLIKTRGQQVTLRCSPKSGHDTVSWYQQALGQGPQFIFQYYEEEERQRGNFPDRFSGHQFPNYSSELNVNALLLGDSALYLCASSLRATYEQYFGPGTRLTVT.

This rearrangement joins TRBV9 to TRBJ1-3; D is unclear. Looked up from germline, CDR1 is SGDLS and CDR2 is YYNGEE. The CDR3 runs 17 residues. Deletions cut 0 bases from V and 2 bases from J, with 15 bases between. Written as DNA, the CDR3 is TGTGCCAGCAGCGTAGCTTTTGGGAGTCGACCTGGAAACACCATATATTTT. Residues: CASSVAFGSRPGNTIYF.

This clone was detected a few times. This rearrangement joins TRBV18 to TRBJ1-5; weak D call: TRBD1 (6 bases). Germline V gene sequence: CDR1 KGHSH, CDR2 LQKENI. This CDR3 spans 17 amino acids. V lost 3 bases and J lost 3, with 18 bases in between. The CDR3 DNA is TGTGCCAGCTCACCGACGTCCGGGGGCCATGACAATCAGCCCCAGCATTTT. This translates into CASSPTSGGHDNQPQHF. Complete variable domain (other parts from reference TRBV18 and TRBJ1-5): NAGVMQNPRHLVRRRGQEARLRCSPMKGHSHVYWYRQLPEEGLKFMVYLQKENIIDESGMPKERFSAEFPKEGPSILRIQQVVRGDSAAYFCASSPTSGGHDNQPQHFGDGTRLSIL.

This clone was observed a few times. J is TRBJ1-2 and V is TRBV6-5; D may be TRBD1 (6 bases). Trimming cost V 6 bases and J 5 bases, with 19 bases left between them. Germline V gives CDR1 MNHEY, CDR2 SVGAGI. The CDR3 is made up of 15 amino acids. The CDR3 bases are TGTGCCAGCAGGCCCCACAGGGACCCTCAGTATGGCTACACCTTC. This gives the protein CASRPHRDPQYGYTF.

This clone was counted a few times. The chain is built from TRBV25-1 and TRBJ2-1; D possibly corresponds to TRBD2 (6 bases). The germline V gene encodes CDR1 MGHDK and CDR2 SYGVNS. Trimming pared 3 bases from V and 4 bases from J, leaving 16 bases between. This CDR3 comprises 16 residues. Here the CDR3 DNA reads TGTGCCAGCAGTGAGGGTTCGGGGGTCGGTTACAATGAGCAGTTCTTC. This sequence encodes CASSEGSGVGYNEQFF.

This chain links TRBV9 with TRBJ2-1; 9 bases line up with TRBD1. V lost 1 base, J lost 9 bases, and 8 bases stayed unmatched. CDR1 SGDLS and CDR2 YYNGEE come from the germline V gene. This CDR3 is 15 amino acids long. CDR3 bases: TGTGCCAGCAGCGTAAGTGGGACAGGGACATCTGAGCAGTTCTTC. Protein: CASSVSGTGTSEQFF. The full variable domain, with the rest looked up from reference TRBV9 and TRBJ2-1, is DSGVTQTPKHLITATGQRVTLRCSPRSGDLSVYWYQQSLDQGLQFLIQYYNGEERAKGNILERFSAQQFPDLHSELNLSSLELGDSALYFCASSVSGTGTSEQFFGPGTRLTVL.

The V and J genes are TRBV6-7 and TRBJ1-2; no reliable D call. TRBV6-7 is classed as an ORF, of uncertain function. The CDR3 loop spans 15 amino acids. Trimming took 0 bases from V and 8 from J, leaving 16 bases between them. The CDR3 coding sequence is TGTGCCAGCAGTTACTCGAGATGGGGTCTCTTAGGCTACACCTTC. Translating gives CASSYSRWGLLGYTF.

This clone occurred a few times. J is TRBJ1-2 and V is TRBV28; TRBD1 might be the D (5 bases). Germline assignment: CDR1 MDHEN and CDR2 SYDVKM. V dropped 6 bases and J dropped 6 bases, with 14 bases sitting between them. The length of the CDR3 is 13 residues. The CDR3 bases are TGTGCCAGCAGAATTGGAGGGGTTAATGGCTACACCTTC. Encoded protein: CASRIGGVNGYTF.